These 20 T cell receptor beta chains originate from one sample sequenced in a study of low-dose radiotherapy and immunotherapy resistance in tumors. Time point denoted: before trial treatment. Both TCRalpha and TCRbeta chains were reverse transcribed with V-gene-specific primers. Amplification, which lasted 15 to 20 PCR cycles, used a constant-region primer and V-primer adapter to amplify TCRs. TCRdb reprocessed the reads with MiXCR, giving one entry per CDR3 protein. The repertoire holds around 65,000 distinct CDR3 sequences, approximately 25% seen once, with 5.5% to 8.5% in the top ten. The sample in question was PBMCs, obtained before treatment. These receptors were collected from a male donor with rectosigmoid adenocarcinoma.

This clonotype came up many times. The CDR3 DNA sequence: TGTGCCAGCAGTTCCGCGGGACAAGTCTATGGCTACACCTTC. Translation: CASSSAGQVYGYTF. The J gene is TRBJ1-2, the V gene TRBV6-2 or TRBV6-3, with D perhaps TRBD1 (6 bases). The CDR3 runs to 14 residues. V lost 4 bases and J 4 bases, leaving 13 bases between the germline ends. Germline values: CDR1 MNHEY, CDR2 SVGEGT.

This clonotype was found many times. The V gene is TRBV12-3 or TRBV12-4, the J gene TRBJ1-5, with D unclear. The V gene lost 1 base and the J gene lost 3 bases, with 4 bases spanning the gap. CDR3 length: 13 residues. The CDR3 DNA follows: TGTGCCAGCAGTTTAGGGTACAATCAGCCCCAGCATTTT. Amino acid sequence: CASSLGYNQPQHF.

This clonotype was detected ten times or more. The CDR3 reads CASSPSGAYEQYF. The CDR3, as DNA: TGCGCCAGCAGCCCTAGCGGGGCGTACGAGCAGTACTTC. The rearrangement uses TRBV5-1 and TRBJ2-7; 9 nucleotides agree with TRBD2. The CDR3 extends over 13 amino acids. Germline V gives CDR1 SGHRS, CDR2 YFSETQ. Losses at the gene ends were 4 bases for V and 4 bases for J; bases not matched to a gene: 3.

A remark on this clonotype: This probably arose from a read error, given a far larger clone one base away. The rearrangement joins TRBV5-4 to TRBJ2-7; D call uncertain. With 2 bases removed from V and 7 bases from J, the gap between germline ends came to 10 bases. This CDR3 is 12 amino acids long. In germline, CDR1 is SGHNT, CDR2 YYREEE (reference sequence). The CDR3 sequence is CASSFAYNEQYF. The CDR3 DNA sequence: TGTGCCAGCAGCTTTGCATACAATGAGCAGTACTTC.

This clonotype appeared a few times. The chain is built from TRBV6-6 and TRBJ2-7; 12 nucleotides agree with TRBD2. The CDR3 runs to 15 residues. V lost 6 bases, J lost 7 bases, and 10 bases stayed unmatched. Per germline, CDR1 MNHNY and CDR2 SVGAGI (reference sequence). The CDR3 DNA follows: TGTGCCAGCAGCCAGGAGCTAGCGGGAGGGGTGGAGCAGTACTTC. It encodes CASSQELAGGVEQYF.

The chain carries TRBV7-8 and TRBJ2-3; 8 positions match TRBD2. This CDR3 region has 18 residues. J was trimmed by 1 base and V by 1 base; bases with no gene match: 10. Looked up from germline, CDR1 is SGHVS and CDR2 is FQNEAQ. This CDR3 is CASSLGSSGRMGTDTQYF. The CDR3 bases are TGTGCCAGCAGCTTAGGTTCTAGCGGGCGTATGGGCACAGATACGCAGTATTTT.

In regard to this clonotype: Since a far larger clone is one base different, this is likely a read error. The chain is built from TRBV28 and TRBJ2-1; TRBD2 might be the D (5 bases). V was cut by 4 bases and J by 6 bases, with 19 bases left in between. This CDR3 is built from 16 residues. CDR1 is MDHEN, CDR2 SYDVKM, per germline. The CDR3 here is CASSCPSRSACNEQFF. The CDR3 DNA reads TGTGCCAGCAGTTGCCCTAGCAGGAGTGCGTGCAATGAGCAGTTCTTC. Filled out from reference TRBV28 and TRBJ2-1, the complete variable domain reads DVKVTQSSRYLVKRTGEKVFLECVQDMDHENMFWYRQDPGLGLRLIYFSYDVKMKEKGDIPEGYSVSREKKERFSLILESASTNQTSMYLCASSCPSRSACNEQFFGPGTRLTVL.

This clonotype was picked up one time. The gene calls are TRBV18 and TRBJ2-5; TRBD2 might be the D (7 bases). Trimming stripped 3 bases from V and 4 bases from J, with 18 bases between. The germline gives CDR1 KGHSH, CDR2 LQKENI. This CDR3 is 16 amino acids long. CDR3 DNA sequence: TGTGCCAGCTCACCGGCGGGGGCCGGGGCTGGAGAGACCCAGTACTTC. It specifies CASSPAGAGAGETQYF.

This clonotype has a handful of counts. This rearrangement joins TRBV11-2 to TRBJ2-3, with TRBD2 identical over 14 bases. Germline CDR1 reads SGHAT; CDR2 reads FQNNGV. This CDR3 is 18 amino acids long. V lost 0 bases to trimming and J lost 1 base; unmatched junction nucleotides: 3. DNA for the CDR3: TGTGCCAGCAGCTTAGACGAGGGACTAGCGGGAGGCACAGATACGCAGTATTTT. Amino acids: CASSLDEGLAGGTDTQYF.

A word on this clonotype: With only one base between it and a far larger clone, this is likely a read error. The CDR3 coding sequence is TGTGCCAGCAGTCAGATGGCCGGGGCCAGCTCCTACGAGCAGTACTTC. Amino acids: CASSQMAGASSYEQYF. The chain joins TRBV7-6 to TRBJ2-7; D is tentatively TRBD1 or TRBD2 (5 bases each). Trimming removed 6 bases at V and 0 bases at J, with 18 bases between. CDR3 length: 16 amino acids. Germline CDR1 and CDR2: SGHVS and FNYEAQ. The full variable domain, its missing parts supplied by reference TRBV7-6 and TRBJ2-7, is GAGVSQSPRYKVTKRGQDVALRCDPISGHVSLYWYRQALGQGPEFLTYFNYEAQQDKSGLPNDRFSAERPEGSISTLTIQRTEQRDSAMYRCASSQMAGASSYEQYFGPGTRLTVT.

This clonotype was detected many times. The rearrangement links TRBV29-1 to TRBJ1-2, with D tentatively TRBD1 (6 bases). CDR1 and CDR2 from the germline V gene are SQVTM and ANQGSEA. Trimming removed 5 bases at V and 2 bases at J, with 12 bases between. The CDR3 has 13 amino acids. The CDR3 nucleotides read TGCAGCGTTCCGGACAGCGGGAACTATGGCTACACCTTC. It encodes CSVPDSGNYGYTF.

The sample holds many counts of this clonotype. V and J are TRBV4-1 and TRBJ2-2; 8 nucleotides match TRBD2. Germline V gene lookup returns CDR1 MGHRA and CDR2 YSYEKL. The CDR3 totals 16 residues. The ends lost 3 bases at V and 3 bases at J; junction bases unmatched: 6. The CDR3 region is CASSHRTSPDTGELFF. The CDR3, as DNA: TGCGCCAGCAGCCACCGGACTAGCCCGGACACCGGGGAGCTGTTTTTT.

The gene calls are TRBV28 and TRBJ2-2; no firm D call. CDR3 size: 14 residues. From germline, CDR1 is MDHEN and CDR2 SYDVKM. The V end lost 3 bases, the J end lost 1 base, and 6 bases lay between the germline ends. This CDR3 is CASSLLVNTGELFF. The DNA for the CDR3 is TGTGCCAGCAGTTTGCTAGTGAACACCGGGGAGCTGTTTTTT.

This clonotype was picked up many times. The chain uses TRBV24-1 and TRBJ2-7; 10 bases line up with TRBD2. The CDR3 totals 15 residues. V gave up 2 bases and J gave up 3 bases; unmatched junction bases: 3. Per the germline V gene, CDR1 is KGHDR and CDR2 is SFDVKD. CDR3 bases: TGTGCCACCAGTGATTCCGGGACTAGCGACTACGAGCAGTACTTC. This encodes CATSDSGTSDYEQYF.

There are many counts of this clonotype. The rearrangement links TRBV29-1 to TRBJ1-3, with D possibly matching TRBD1 (5 bases). The CDR3 totals 13 residues. V gave up 3 bases and J gave up 4 bases, with 10 bases separating them. CDR1 is SQVTM, CDR2 ANQGSEA, per germline. This CDR3 reads CSVEEGLGNTIYF. DNA of the CDR3: TGCAGCGTTGAGGAGGGGCTCGGAAACACCATATATTTT.

Of note for this clonotype: It differs at one base from a far larger clone, so likely a read error. The CDR3 is CASSFVESSYEQFF. DNA for the CDR3: TGTGCCAGCAGTTTCGTGGAGAGCTCCTACGAGCAGTTCTTC. J is TRBJ2-1 and V is TRBV28; no reliable D call. This CDR3 has 14 residues. Between the trimmed V and J ends, which lost 3 bases and 10 bases, there was a span of 16 bases. The germline V gene encodes CDR1 MDHEN and CDR2 SYDVKM.

This clonotype was detected ten times or more. This rearrangement joins TRBV7-2 to TRBJ2-7; tentative D call: TRBD2 (6 bases). The V and J ends lost 5 bases and 2 bases respectively, with 16 bases between them. The CDR3 contains 15 residues. Germline values: CDR1 SGHTA, CDR2 FQGNSA. CDR3 sequence (DNA): TGTGCCAGCAGCGCACAACTAGCCGCCCCCTACGAGCAGTACTTC. This translates into CASSAQLAAPYEQYF.

This clonotype was counted at least ten times. V gene TRBV7-2 combines with J gene TRBJ2-1, with 7 bases matching TRBD1. With V trimmed by 3 bases and J by 8 bases, 4 bases remained unmatched. CDR1 is SGHTA and CDR2 is FQGNSA in the germline V gene. The CDR3 has 13 amino acids. The CDR3 DNA reads as TGTGCCAGCAGCTTCGACAGGGCCGATGAGCAGTTCTTC. Protein product: CASSFDRADEQFF.

This clonotype was detected ten times or more. This chain connects TRBV5-1 to TRBJ2-1; either TRBD1 or TRBD2 may fit D (6 bases each). Germline V gene sequence: CDR1 SGHRS, CDR2 YFSETQ. The ends were cut back, 0 bases at V and 4 bases at J, with 11 bases in the middle. CDR3 length: 15 residues. The CDR3 is CASSLGGAGYNEQFF. Written as DNA, the CDR3 is TGCGCCAGCAGCTTGGGGGGGGCCGGTTACAATGAGCAGTTCTTC.

V and J are TRBV9 and TRBJ1-3, with 7 nucleotides matching TRBD1. Germline V gene lookup returns CDR1 SGDLS and CDR2 YYNGEE. This CDR3 region has 17 residues. J was trimmed by 3 bases and V by 0 bases; bases with no gene match: 9. The CDR3 DNA follows: TGTGCCAGCAGCGTAGCTCTGGCAGGGGGAGGTGGAAACACCATATATTTT. This encodes CASSVALAGGGGNTIYF.